This T cell receptor beta chain was documented in a study of glioma-infiltrating T cells. The iRepertoire nested amplicon-rescue multiplex PCR amplified TCR alpha and beta CDR3s from RNA. One-step reverse transcription and amplification started from approximately 100-400 ng of tissue mRNA or PBMC total RNA. From the multiplex PCR reads, TCRdb called clonotypes with MiXCR, one entry per CDR3 protein. The table shows about 380,000 distinct CDR3 sequences, with 41% occurring only once. Losses at the gene ends were 3 bases for V and 6 bases for J; bases not matched to a gene: 7. The germline V gene encodes CDR1 DFQATT and CDR2 SNEGSKA (reference sequence). The CDR3 is made up of 14 amino acids. Study-level findings and limits: Tissue and blood shared very few CDR3 sequences.

This clonotype showed up many times. Its antigen is unknown. The TCR comes from a human donor with low-grade glioma or glioblastoma, undergoing nonglioma brain surgery, or in good health (not recorded which). The J gene is TRBJ2-3, the V gene TRBV20-1; 9 bases agree with TRBD2. Sequenced: glioma tissue, nonneoplastic brain tissue, or PBMCs (not recorded which). CDR3 nucleotides: TGCAGTGCTAGTTCTAGCGGGACATCTGATACGCAGTATTTT. It codes for CSASSSGTSDTQYF.